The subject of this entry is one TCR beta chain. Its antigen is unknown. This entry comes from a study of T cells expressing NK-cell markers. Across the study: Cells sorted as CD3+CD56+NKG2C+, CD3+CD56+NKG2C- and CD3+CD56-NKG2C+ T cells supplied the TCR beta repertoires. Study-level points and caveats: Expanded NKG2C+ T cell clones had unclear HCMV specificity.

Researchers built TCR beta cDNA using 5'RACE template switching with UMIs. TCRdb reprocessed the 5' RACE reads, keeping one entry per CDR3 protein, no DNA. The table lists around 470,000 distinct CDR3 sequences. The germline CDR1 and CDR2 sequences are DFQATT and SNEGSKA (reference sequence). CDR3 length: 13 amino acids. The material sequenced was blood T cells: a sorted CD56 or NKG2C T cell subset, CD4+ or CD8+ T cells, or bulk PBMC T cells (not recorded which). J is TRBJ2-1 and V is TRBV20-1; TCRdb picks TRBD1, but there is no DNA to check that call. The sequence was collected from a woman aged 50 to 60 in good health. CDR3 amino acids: CSASGEGEWEQFF.